The 8 T cell receptor beta chains below were found in one sample sequenced in a study of beta chain features in type 1 diabetes. Sequenced material consisted of expressed TCRB transcripts (all of the isolated RNA was reverse transcribed). The data were produced by immunoSEQ multiplex PCR, yet TCRdb's version contains in-frame clones alone and is incomplete. The table lists around 310,000 clones, 8% to 13% of them singletons. Material for sequencing was naive CD4+ T cells from blood. These receptors were collected from a woman aged 25 to 39 in good health.

The chain is built from TRBV19 and TRBJ2-1, with D uncertain. Germline assignment: CDR1 LNHDA and CDR2 SQIVND (reference sequence). V lost 5 bases, J lost 7 bases, and 18 bases lay in between. The CDR3 is made up of 15 amino acids. CDR3: CASSHMFGLKNEQFF. DNA for the CDR3: TGTGCCAGTAGTCACATGTTTGGGCTTAAAAATGAGCAGTTCTTC.

The sample holds a few counts of this clone. The chain is built from TRBV28 and TRBJ1-1; D is unresolved. This CDR3 spans 15 amino acids. CDR1 and CDR2 from the germline V gene are MDHEN and SYDVKM. Trimming left V 7 bases short and J 1 base short, with 16 bases between. As DNA, the CDR3 is TGTGCCAGCATCTCGGGAGCGGCTAGGAACACTGAAGCTTTCTTT. It codes for CASISGAARNTEAFF.

This clone was found a few times. V gene TRBV28 combines with J gene TRBJ2-7, with 8 bases identical to TRBD1. CDR3 size: 15 residues. V trimming: 5 bases; J trimming: 5 bases; junction bases outside the gene matches: 11. Per germline, CDR1 MDHEN and CDR2 SYDVKM. CDR3 protein: CASSLPGTGTHEQYF. DNA of the CDR3: TGTGCCAGCAGTCTACCCGGGACAGGTACCCACGAGCAGTACTTC.

This clone turned up a few times. V is TRBV28 and J is TRBJ1-5, with 7 bases that match TRBD1. The germline gives CDR1 MDHEN, CDR2 SYDVKM. The CDR3 loop spans 15 amino acids. V trimming: 5 bases; J trimming: 4 bases; junction bases outside the gene matches: 8. The CDR3 sequence: CASSRTGTDNQPQHF. The CDR3 DNA follows: TGTGCCAGCAGTCGAACCGGGACAGATAATCAGCCCCAGCATTTT.

The chain has TRBV5-1 and TRBJ2-3; 9 positions match TRBD2. V lost 4 bases to trimming and J lost 3 bases; unmatched junction nucleotides: 9. The germline gives CDR1 SGHRS, CDR2 YFSETQ. This CDR3 has 16 amino acids. The CDR3 reads CASSGIAGVGTDTQYF. CDR3 bases: TGCGCCAGCAGCGGTATAGCGGGAGTTGGAACAGATACGCAGTATTTT.

V and J are TRBV20-1 and TRBJ2-7; D possibly corresponds to TRBD2 (5 bases). The CDR3 has 11 residues. Germline V gene data show CDR1 as DFQATT and CDR2 as SNEGSKA (reference sequence). CDR3 nucleotides: TGCAGCCTGGAGAGGGCGGCCGAGCAGTACTTC. It codes for CSLERAAEQYF.

This clone has a handful of counts. V gene TRBV9 combines with J gene TRBJ2-3; TRBD1 aligns across 9 bases. CDR3 length: 15 residues. Germline V gene sequence: CDR1 SGDLS, CDR2 YYNGEE. With V trimmed by 4 bases and J by 4 bases, 7 bases remained unmatched. CDR3 sequence reads: CASSRGQGSSDTQYF. CDR3 in DNA: TGTGCCAGCAGCCGCGGACAGGGGAGTTCAGATACGCAGTATTTT.

V usage is TRBV29-1 and J usage is TRBJ2-2; D call uncertain. V lost 6 bases and J 2 bases, leaving 7 bases between the germline ends. The CDR3 spans 12 residues. The germline V gene has CDR1 SQVTM and CDR2 ANQGSEA. The CDR3 loop is CSVGFNTGELFF. The CDR3 nucleotides read TGCAGCGTCGGTTTCAACACCGGGGAGCTGTTTTTT.